This T cell receptor (beta chain) emerged from a study of T-cell memory formation after mild COVID-19. Study details: There were largely donor-specific TCR clusters.

As regards this clonotype: Its antigen is unidentified.

Study observations and caveats: That cross-reactive memory joined was suggested by some responding clones appearing in pre-infection memory. For contracting clones, CD4+ ones sat mainly in CM and EM, CD8+ in EMRA.

Germline lookup yields CDR1 MGHRA and CDR2 YSYEKL. V lost 1 base and J 0 bases, leaving 7 bases between the germline ends. The CDR3 length is 15 residues. A 5'RACE reaction primed in the constant segment made cDNA libraries of TCR alpha and TCR beta, and these carried sample barcodes and UMIs. TCRdb used MiXCR to reprocess the 5' RACE reads, holding one entry per CDR3 protein. This sample has roughly 600,000 distinct CDR3 sequences; 18% occur once, and the top ten carry about 11%. The clonotype was recovered from an adult woman who had mild COVID-19 (a few samples of this study predate the infection). Cell type and time point are not known. The chain has TRBV4-1 and TRBJ1-3, with D unclear. Sequencing was done on a sample of PBMCs or a T cell subset sorted from them (not recorded which). The CDR3 region is CASSQVPVSGNTIYF. The CDR3 DNA reads as TGCGCCAGCAGCCAAGTACCAGTCTCTGGAAACACCATATATTTT.